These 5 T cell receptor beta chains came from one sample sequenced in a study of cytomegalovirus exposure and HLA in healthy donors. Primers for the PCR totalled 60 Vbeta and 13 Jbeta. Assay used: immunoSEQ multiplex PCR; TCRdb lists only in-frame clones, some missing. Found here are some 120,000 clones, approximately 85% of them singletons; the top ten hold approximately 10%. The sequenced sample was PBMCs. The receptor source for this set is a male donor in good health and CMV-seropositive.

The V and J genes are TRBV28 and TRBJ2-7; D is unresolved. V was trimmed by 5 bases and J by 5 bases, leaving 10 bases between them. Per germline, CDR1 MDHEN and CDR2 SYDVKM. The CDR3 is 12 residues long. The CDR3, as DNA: TGTGCCAGCAGTCTCCCCCTTAACGAGCAGTACTTC. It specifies CASSLPLNEQYF.

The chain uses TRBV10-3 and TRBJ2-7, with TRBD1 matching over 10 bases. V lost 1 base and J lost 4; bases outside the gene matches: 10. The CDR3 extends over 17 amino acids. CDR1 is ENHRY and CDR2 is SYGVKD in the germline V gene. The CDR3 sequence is CAISEFPTRDRGYEQYF. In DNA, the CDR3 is TGTGCCATCAGTGAGTTCCCTACCCGGGACAGGGGTTACGAGCAGTACTTC.

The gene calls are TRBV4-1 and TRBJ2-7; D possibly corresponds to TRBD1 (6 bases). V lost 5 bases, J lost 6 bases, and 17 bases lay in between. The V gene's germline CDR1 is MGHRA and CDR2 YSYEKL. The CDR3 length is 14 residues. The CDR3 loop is CASSVGDTIPEQYF. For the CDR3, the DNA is TGCGCCAGCAGCGTCGGGGACACTATCCCCGAGCAGTACTTC.

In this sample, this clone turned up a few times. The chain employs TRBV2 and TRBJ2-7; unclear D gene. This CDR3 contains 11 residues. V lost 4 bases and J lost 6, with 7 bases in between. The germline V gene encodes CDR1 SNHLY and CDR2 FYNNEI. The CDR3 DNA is TGTGCCAGCAGTGGACAAGGCGAGCAGTACTTC. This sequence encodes CASSGQGEQYF.

CDR3 sequence reads: CASSPTGLEGDTQYF. The CDR3 DNA follows: TGTGCCAGCAGCCCAACGGGACTAGAGGGGGATACGCAGTATTTT. This chain joins TRBV11-2 and TRBJ2-3; 8 positions match TRBD2. CDR1 and CDR2 from the germline V gene are SGHAT and FQNNGV. CDR3 length equals 15 residues. The ends lost 5 bases at V and 6 bases at J; junction bases unmatched: 10.